This paragraph covers one T cell receptor beta chain sequence. Sequenced by immunoSEQ multiplex PCR; TCRdb stores in-frame clones only, minus some. The sample lists 110,000 to 150,000 clones; 80% to 90% were seen once. Deletions cut 2 bases from V and 6 bases from J, with 11 bases between. The germline gives CDR1 SGHTA, CDR2 FQGNSA. This CDR3 region has 13 residues. The source of the sample is a study of T cell responses to AZD1222 COVID-19 vaccine. The input for sequencing was peripheral blood, taken on day 0 of AZD1222 vaccination. This TCR was sampled from an adult in good health. The chain uses TRBV7-2 and TRBJ2-7; D may be TRBD1 (6 bases). The CDR3 bases are TGTGCCAGCAGCTTATTCGCAGGGGCCGAGCAGTACTTC. Its protein is CASSLFAGAEQYF.